This T cell receptor (beta chain) was found in a study of tumor-infiltrating lymphocytes in primary liver carcinoma. The CDR3 runs 18 residues. The germline V gene encodes CDR1 SGHAT and CDR2 FQNNGV. General observations from the study: Being bulk and unsorted, samples allowed no CD4+ and CD8+ repertoire comparison.

The study extracted blood RNA from unsorted whole blood and also extracted germline DNA. Total RNA (around 500 ng) served as template for TCR beta cDNA synthesis primed by a constant-region primer. Three-round nested multiplex PCR performed with slightly modified ARM-PCR produced the TCR beta libraries. The opening two PCR rounds, around 9 cycles each, paired TRBV1-TRBV30 forward primers with a C-beta reverse primer. TCRdb ran MiXCR on the multiplex PCR reads and lists one entry per CDR3 protein. The sample lists about 200,000 distinct CDR3 sequences; roughly 61% were seen once. On this clonotype: Its antigen is not identified. One end of the junction varies from germline; a read error may be responsible.

Sample: peripheral blood. The TCR comes from a woman aged 60-75 years with primary liver carcinoma and hepatitis B virus infection. The chain combines TRBV11-2 with TRBJ2-7, with D hard to call. CDR3 sequence reads: CASSLDWVSLVGPHEQHF. In DNA form, the CDR3 reads TGTGCCAGCAGCTTAGATTGGGTCAGTCTAGTGGGTCCCCACGAGCAGCACTTC.